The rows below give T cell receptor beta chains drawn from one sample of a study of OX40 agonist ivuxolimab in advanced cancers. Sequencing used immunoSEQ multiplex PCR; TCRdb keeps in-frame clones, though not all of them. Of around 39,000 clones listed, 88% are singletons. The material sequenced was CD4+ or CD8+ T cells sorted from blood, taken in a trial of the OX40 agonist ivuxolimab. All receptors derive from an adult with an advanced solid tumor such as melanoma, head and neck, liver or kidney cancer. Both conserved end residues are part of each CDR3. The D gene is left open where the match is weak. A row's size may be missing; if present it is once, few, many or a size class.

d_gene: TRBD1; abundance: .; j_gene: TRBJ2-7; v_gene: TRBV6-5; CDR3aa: CASRGKQGAGGEQYF; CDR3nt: TGTGCCAGCAGGGGAAAACAGGGGGCAGGGGGCGAGCAGTACTTC
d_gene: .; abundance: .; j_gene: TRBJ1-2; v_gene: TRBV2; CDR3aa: CASSPWGWGYTF; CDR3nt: TGTGCCAGCAGTCCATGGGGTTGGGGCTACACCTTC
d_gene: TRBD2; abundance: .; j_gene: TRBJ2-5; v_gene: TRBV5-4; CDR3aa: CASSFSPSGQETQYF; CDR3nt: TGTGCCAGCAGTTTTTCGCCTAGCGGCCAAGAGACCCAGTACTTC
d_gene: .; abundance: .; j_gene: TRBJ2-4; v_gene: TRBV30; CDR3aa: CAWSVGLIAKNIQYF; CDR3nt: TGTGCCTGGAGTGTAGGGCTCATAGCCAAAAACATTCAGTACTTC
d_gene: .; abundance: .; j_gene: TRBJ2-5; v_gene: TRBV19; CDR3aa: CASKPRRPGETQYF; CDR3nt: TGTGCCAGTAAACCGCGGCGCCCGGGAGAGACCCAGTACTTC
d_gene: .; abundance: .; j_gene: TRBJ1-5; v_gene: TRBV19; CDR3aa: CASSVQVNQPQHF; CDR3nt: TGTGCCAGTAGTGTACAGGTTAATCAGCCCCAGCATTTT
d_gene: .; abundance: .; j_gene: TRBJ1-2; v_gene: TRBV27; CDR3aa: CATLGGGYGYTF; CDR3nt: TGTGCCACCCTAGGAGGGGGCTATGGCTACACCTTC
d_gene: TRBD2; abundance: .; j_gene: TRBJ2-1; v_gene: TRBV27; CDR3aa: CASSWEGGLNEQFF; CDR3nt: TGTGCCAGCAGTTGGGAGGGAGGTCTCAATGAGCAGTTCTTC
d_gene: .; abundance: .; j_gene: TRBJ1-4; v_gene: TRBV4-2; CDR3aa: CASSQDWGDKLFF; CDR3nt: TGTGCCAGCAGCCAAGATTGGGGAGATAAACTGTTTTTT
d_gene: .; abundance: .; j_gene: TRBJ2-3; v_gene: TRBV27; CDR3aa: CASSPFTSTDTQYF; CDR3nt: TGTGCCAGCAGCCCTTTCACGAGCACAGATACGCAGTATTTT
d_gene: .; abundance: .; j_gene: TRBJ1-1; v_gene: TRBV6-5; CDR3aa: CASRRNKDTEAFF; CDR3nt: TGTGCCAGCAGAAGGAACAAGGACACTGAAGCTTTCTTT
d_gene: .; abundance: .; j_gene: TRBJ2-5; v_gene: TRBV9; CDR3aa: CASSVAGTVQETQYF; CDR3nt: TGTGCCAGCAGCGTAGCCGGGACTGTCCAAGAGACCCAGTACTTC
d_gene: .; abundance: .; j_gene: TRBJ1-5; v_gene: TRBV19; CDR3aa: CASSGQGINQPQHF; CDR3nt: TGTGCCAGTAGTGGGCAGGGGATCAATCAGCCCCAGCATTTT
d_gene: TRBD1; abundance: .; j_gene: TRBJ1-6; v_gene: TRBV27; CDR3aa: CASSPRGGTGRSYNSPLHF; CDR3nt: TGTGCCAGCAGCCCAAGGGGGGGGACAGGGAGGTCCTATAATTCACCCCTCCACTTT
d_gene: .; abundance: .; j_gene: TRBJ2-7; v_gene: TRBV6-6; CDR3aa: CASSPGLRGYEQYF; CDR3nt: TGTGCCAGCAGTCCAGGGCTACGTGGCTACGAGCAGTACTTC
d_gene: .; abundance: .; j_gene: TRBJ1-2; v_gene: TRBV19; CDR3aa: CASSSRAHNYGYTF; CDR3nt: TGTGCCAGTAGTTCCAGGGCACATAACTATGGCTACACCTTC
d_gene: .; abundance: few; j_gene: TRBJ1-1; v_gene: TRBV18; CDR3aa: CASSHRVNTEAFF; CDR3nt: TGTGCCAGCTCCCATCGGGTGAACACTGAAGCTTTCTTT
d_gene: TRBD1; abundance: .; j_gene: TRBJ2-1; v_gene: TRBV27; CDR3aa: CASRVTGGSYNEQFF; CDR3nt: TGTGCCAGCAGGGTGACAGGGGGCTCCTACAATGAGCAGTTCTTC
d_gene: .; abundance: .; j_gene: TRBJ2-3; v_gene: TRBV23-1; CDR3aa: CASSQSGGGGTDTQYF; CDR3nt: TGCGCCAGCAGTCAATCAGGGGGAGGGGGCACAGATACGCAGTATTTT
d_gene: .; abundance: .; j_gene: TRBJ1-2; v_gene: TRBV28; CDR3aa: CASSLSSTVYGYTF; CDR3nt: TGTGCCAGCAGTCTTAGCTCGACGGTTTATGGCTACACCTTC
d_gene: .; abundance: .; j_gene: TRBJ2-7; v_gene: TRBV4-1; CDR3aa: CASSQAAGYEQYF; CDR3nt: TGCGCCAGCAGCCAAGCGGCCGGGTACGAGCAGTACTTC
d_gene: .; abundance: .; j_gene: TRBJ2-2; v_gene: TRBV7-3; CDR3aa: CASSSQGLSIPGELFF; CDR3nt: TGTGCCAGCAGCTCTCAGGGTCTCTCGATTCCCGGGGAGCTGTTTTTT
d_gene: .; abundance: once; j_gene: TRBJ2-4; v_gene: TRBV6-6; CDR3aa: CAAGVQYF; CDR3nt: TGTGCCGCTGGGGTTCAGTACTTC
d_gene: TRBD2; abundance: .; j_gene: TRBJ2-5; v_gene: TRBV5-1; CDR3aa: CASTLTSGQETQYF; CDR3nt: TGCGCCAGCACCCTCACTAGCGGCCAAGAGACCCAGTACTTC
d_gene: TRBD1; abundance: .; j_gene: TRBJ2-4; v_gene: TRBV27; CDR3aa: CASSSLQDRVGIQYF; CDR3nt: TGTGCCAGCAGTTCGCTCCAAGACAGGGTTGGCATTCAGTACTTC
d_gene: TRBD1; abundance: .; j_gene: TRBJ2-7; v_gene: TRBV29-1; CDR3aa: CSVGDRGPGEQYF; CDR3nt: TGCAGCGTTGGGGACAGGGGGCCGGGGGAGCAGTACTTC
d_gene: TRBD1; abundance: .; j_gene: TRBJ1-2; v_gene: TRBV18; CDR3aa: CASSPAGTGFDYGYTF; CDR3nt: TGTGCCAGCTCACCGGCCGGGACAGGGTTTGACTATGGCTACACCTTC
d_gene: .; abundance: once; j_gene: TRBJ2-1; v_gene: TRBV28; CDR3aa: CASSLTGFEQFF; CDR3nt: TGTGCCAGCAGTCTAACAGGGTTTGAGCAGTTCTTC
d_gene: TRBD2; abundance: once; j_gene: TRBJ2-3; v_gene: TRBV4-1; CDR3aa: CASSQGWALAGAFRTDTQYF; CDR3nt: TGCGCCAGCAGCCAAGGGTGGGCCCTAGCGGGGGCATTTCGCACAGATACGCAGTATTTT
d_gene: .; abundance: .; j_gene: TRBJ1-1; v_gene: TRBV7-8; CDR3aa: CASSSSGNTEAFF; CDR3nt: TGTGCCAGCAGCTCTTCGGGGAACACTGAAGCTTTCTTT
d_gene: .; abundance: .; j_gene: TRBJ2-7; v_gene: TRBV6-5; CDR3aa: CASTNSGRGHEQYF; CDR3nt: TGTGCCAGCACAAACTCGGGCAGGGGCCACGAGCAGTACTTC
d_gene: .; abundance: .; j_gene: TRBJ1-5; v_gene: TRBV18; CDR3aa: CASSPTGSRVNQPQHF; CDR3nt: TGTGCCAGCTCACCAACGGGTTCCAGGGTAAATCAGCCCCAGCATTTT
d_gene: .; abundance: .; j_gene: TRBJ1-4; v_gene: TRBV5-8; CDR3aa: CASSFGFATNEKLFF; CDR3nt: TGTGCCAGCAGCTTCGGCTTTGCAACTAATGAAAAACTGTTTTTT
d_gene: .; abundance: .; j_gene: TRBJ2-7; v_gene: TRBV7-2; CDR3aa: CASSLAHYEQYF; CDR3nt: TGTGCCAGCAGCTTAGCCCATTACGAGCAGTACTTC
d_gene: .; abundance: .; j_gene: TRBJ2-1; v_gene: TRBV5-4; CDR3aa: CASSPDSNNEQFF; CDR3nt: TGTGCCAGCAGCCCCGACTCGAACAATGAGCAGTTCTTC
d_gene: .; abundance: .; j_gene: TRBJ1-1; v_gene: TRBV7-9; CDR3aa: CASSLEGGWNTEAFF; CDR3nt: TGTGCCAGCAGCTTAGAGGGGGGATGGAACACTGAAGCTTTCTTT
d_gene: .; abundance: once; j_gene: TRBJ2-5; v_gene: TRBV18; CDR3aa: CASSPGGTQYF; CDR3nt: TGTGCCAGCTCACCAGGGGGGACCCAGTACTTC
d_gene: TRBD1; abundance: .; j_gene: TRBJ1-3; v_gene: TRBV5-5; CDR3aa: CASSTGQASGNTIYF; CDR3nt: TGTGCCAGCAGCACGGGACAGGCCTCTGGAAACACCATATATTTT
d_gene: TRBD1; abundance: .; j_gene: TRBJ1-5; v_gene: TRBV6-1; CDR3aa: CASSDYRGREQPQHF; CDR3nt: TGTGCCAGCAGCGACTACAGGGGAAGGGAACAGCCCCAGCATTTT
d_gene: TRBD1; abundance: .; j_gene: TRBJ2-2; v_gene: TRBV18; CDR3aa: CASSPPARGYTGELFF; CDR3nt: TGTGCCAGCTCACCACCGGCCAGGGGGTACACCGGGGAGCTGTTTTTT
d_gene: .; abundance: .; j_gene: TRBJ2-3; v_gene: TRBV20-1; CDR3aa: CSARGGVTQYF; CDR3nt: TGCAGTGCTAGAGGTGGGGTTACGCAGTATTTT
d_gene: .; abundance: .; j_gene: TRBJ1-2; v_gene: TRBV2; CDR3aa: CASRAAGVGGYTF; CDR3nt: TGTGCCAGCAGGGCGGCAGGGGTAGGTGGCTACACCTTC
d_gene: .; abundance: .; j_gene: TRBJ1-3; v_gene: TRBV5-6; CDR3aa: CASSPGTPGNTIYF; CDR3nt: TGTGCCAGCAGCCCAGGGACGCCTGGAAACACCATATATTTT
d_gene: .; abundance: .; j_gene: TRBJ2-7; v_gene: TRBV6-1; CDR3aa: CASSEAGTRAVLYF; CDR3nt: TGTGCCAGCAGTGAAGCGGGCACTCGAGCCGTACTGTACTTC
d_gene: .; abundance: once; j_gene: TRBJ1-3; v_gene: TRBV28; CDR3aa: CASSLLAWGNTIYF; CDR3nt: TGTGCCAGCAGTTTACTGGCGTGGGGAAACACCATATATTTT
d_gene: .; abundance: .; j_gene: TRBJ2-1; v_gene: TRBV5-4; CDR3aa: CASSLAGVYNEQFF; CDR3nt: TGTGCCAGCAGCTTGGCGGGGGTATACAATGAGCAGTTCTTC
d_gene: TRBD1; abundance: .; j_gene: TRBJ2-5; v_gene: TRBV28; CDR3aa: CASSLGQGTFRTQYF; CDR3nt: TGTGCCAGCAGTTTGGGACAGGGGACTTTTCGGACCCAGTACTTC
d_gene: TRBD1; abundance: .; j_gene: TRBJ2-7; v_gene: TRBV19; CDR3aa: CASSRDRGRVEQYF; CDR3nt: TGTGCCAGTAGCCGGGACAGGGGACGAGTCGAGCAGTACTTC
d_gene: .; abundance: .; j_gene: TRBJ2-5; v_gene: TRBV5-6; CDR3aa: CASSLGWGLGTQYF; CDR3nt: TGTGCCAGCAGCTTGGGTTGGGGGTTGGGGACCCAGTACTTC
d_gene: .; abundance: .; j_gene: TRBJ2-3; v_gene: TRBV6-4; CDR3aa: CATTSGDTQYF; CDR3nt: TGTGCCACCACCTCGGGGGATACGCAGTATTTT
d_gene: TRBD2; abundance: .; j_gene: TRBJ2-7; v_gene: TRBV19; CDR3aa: CATEVETGGGSEQYF; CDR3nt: TGTGCCACAGAAGTCGAGACGGGGGGAGGGTCCGAGCAGTACTTC
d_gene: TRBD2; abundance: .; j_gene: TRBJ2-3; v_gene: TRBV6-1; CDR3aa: CATMTSWGTDTQYF; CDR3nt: TGTGCCACCATGACTAGCTGGGGCACAGATACGCAGTATTTT
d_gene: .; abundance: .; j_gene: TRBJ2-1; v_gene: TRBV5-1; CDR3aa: CASSSGRLEQFF; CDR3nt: TGCGCCAGCAGCTCAGGTCGGCTTGAGCAGTTCTTC
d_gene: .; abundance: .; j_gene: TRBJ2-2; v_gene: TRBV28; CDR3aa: CASKLVNTGELFF; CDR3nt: TGTGCCAGCAAACTAGTGAACACCGGGGAGCTGTTTTTT
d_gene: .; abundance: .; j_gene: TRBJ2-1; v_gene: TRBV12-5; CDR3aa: CASGSYDSPNEQFF; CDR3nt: TGTGCTAGTGGTTCCTACGACAGTCCCAATGAGCAGTTCTTC
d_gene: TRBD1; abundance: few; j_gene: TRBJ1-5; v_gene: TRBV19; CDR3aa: CASTKRTGASQPQHF; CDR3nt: TGTGCCAGTACCAAAAGGACAGGGGCATCTCAGCCCCAGCATTTT
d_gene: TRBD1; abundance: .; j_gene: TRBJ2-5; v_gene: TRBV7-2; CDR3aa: CASSPGQGAKTQYF; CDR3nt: TGTGCCAGCAGCCCGGGACAGGGGGCGAAGACCCAGTACTTC
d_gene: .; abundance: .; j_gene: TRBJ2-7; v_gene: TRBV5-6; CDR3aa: CASSTSGEQYF; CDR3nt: TGTGCCAGCAGCACCTCTGGGGAGCAGTACTTC
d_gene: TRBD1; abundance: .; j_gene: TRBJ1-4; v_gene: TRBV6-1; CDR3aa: CASSLTTTGVYLFF; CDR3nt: TGTGCCAGCAGCCTTACTACGACAGGGGTTTACCTGTTTTTT